The subject of this entry is one T cell receptor (beta chain). These data are taken from a study of blood T cell repertoires in COVID-19. Study overall: Samples came from the United States, Italy and Spain, spanning acute and convalescent COVID-19. The analysed material was cDNA or gDNA that came from T cells, B-cell-depleted T cells, or PBMCs.

In the study's own analysis: It was from reference gene primer amplification that nucleated cell counts were estimated. Data came from immunoSEQ multiplex PCR; TCRdb stores just in-frame clones and leaves some out. That table is the source of V, J and clone size, and D and trimming were worked out from the DNA. In the table there are about 140,000 clones, over 75% of which are singletons. What was sequenced was peripheral blood. The receptor was isolated from a man aged 60-69 years with active or convalescent COVID-19.

CDR3 region: CASSPLPRQTHYEQYF. Written as DNA, the CDR3 is TGTGCCAGCAGCCCCCTCCCTCGGCAGACACATTACGAGCAGTACTTC. The chain has TRBV7-8 and TRBJ2-7; D gene uncertain. V was trimmed by 5 bases and J by 4 bases, leaving 21 bases between them. CDR1 is SGHVS and CDR2 is FQNEAQ in the germline V gene. This CDR3 region has 16 residues. The variable domain in full, completed from reference TRBV7-8 and TRBJ2-7, reads GAGVSQSPRYKVAKRGQDVALRCDPISGHVSLFWYQQALGQGPEFLTYFQNEAQLDKSGLPSDRFFAERPEGSVSTLKIQRTQQEDSAVYLCASSPLPRQTHYEQYFGPGTRLTVT.